These T cell receptor beta chains were read from a single sample in a study of shared clonotypes between healthy human individuals. The data were produced by immunoSEQ multiplex PCR, yet TCRdb's version contains in-frame clones alone and is incomplete. This table holds about 650,000 clones, nearly 97% found once. Sequencing used naive CD8+ T cells sorted from blood. These receptors originate from a woman in her thirties in good health. Each CDR3 is given with its conserved first and last residue. The D gene is left open where the match is weak. Size values are once, few and many counts, or a class for expanded clones, and some rows have none.

v_call: TRBV5-1; d_call: TRBD1; j_call: TRBJ2-2; clone_size: -; cdr3_aa: CASSKDRGVGGELFF; cdr3_nt: TGCGCCAGCAGCAAGGACAGGGGGGTCGGCGGGGAGCTGTTTTTT
v_call: TRBV6-5; d_call: -; j_call: TRBJ2-7; clone_size: once; cdr3_aa: CASTVDGESYEQYF; cdr3_nt: TGTGCCAGCACCGTGGACGGGGAATCCTACGAGCAGTACTTC
v_call: TRBV19; d_call: -; j_call: TRBJ2-1; clone_size: few; cdr3_aa: CASSIGYNEQFF; cdr3_nt: TGTGCCAGTAGTATAGGCTACAATGAGCAGTTCTTC
v_call: TRBV18; d_call: TRBD1; j_call: TRBJ2-2; clone_size: -; cdr3_aa: CASSASQGAIPHHRGSGELFF; cdr3_nt: TGTGCCAGCTCAGCTTCACAGGGGGCGATTCCCCACCATAGGGGTTCCGGGGAGCTGTTTTTT
v_call: TRBV19; d_call: TRBD2; j_call: TRBJ2-7; clone_size: few; cdr3_aa: CASRGLADSYEQYF; cdr3_nt: TGTGCCAGTAGAGGACTAGCGGATTCCTACGAGCAGTACTTC
v_call: TRBV27; d_call: -; j_call: TRBJ2-1; clone_size: once; cdr3_aa: CASRNGRPWGNEQFF; cdr3_nt: TGTGCCAGCAGAAACGGGAGACCGTGGGGCAATGAGCAGTTCTTC
v_call: TRBV27; d_call: TRBD2; j_call: TRBJ2-2; clone_size: -; cdr3_aa: CASSLSTAGGANTGELFF; cdr3_nt: TGTGCCAGCAGTTTATCGACAGCGGGAGGCGCGAACACCGGGGAGCTGTTTTTT
v_call: TRBV5-1; d_call: TRBD2; j_call: TRBJ2-5; clone_size: -; cdr3_aa: CASSLGGGTSGIQETQYF; cdr3_nt: TGCGCCAGCAGCTTGGGAGGCGGGACTAGCGGGATCCAAGAGACCCAGTACTTC
v_call: TRBV11-2; d_call: -; j_call: TRBJ2-7; clone_size: -; cdr3_aa: CASSLDLQLPYEQYF; cdr3_nt: TGTGCCAGCAGCTTAGATCTGCAACTCCCCTACGAGCAGTACTTC
v_call: TRBV5-4; d_call: TRBD1; j_call: TRBJ2-1; clone_size: -; cdr3_aa: CASSYRQGALNEQFF; cdr3_nt: TGTGCCAGCAGCTACAGACAGGGGGCGCTTAATGAGCAGTTCTTC
v_call: TRBV2; d_call: -; j_call: TRBJ2-7; clone_size: once; cdr3_aa: CASDHRDFPYEQYF; cdr3_nt: TGTGCCAGCGACCACCGGGACTTCCCCTACGAGCAGTACTTC
v_call: TRBV4-1; d_call: -; j_call: TRBJ2-7; clone_size: -; cdr3_aa: CASSQNLFYEQYF; cdr3_nt: TGCGCCAGCAGCCAAAACCTCTTCTACGAGCAGTACTTC
v_call: TRBV7-7; d_call: TRBD2; j_call: TRBJ2-1; clone_size: -; cdr3_aa: CASSLGLAGGSSYNEQFF; cdr3_nt: TGTGCCAGCAGTTTGGGACTAGCGGGAGGGTCCTCCTACAATGAGCAGTTCTTC
v_call: TRBV6-1; d_call: -; j_call: TRBJ2-1; clone_size: -; cdr3_aa: CASSEALGDEQFF; cdr3_nt: TGTGCCAGCAGTGAAGCCTTAGGGGATGAGCAGTTCTTC
v_call: TRBV10-2; d_call: -; j_call: TRBJ2-1; clone_size: once; cdr3_aa: CASSVTSSYNEQFF; cdr3_nt: TGCGCCAGCAGTGTCACCTCTTCCTACAATGAGCAGTTCTTC
v_call: TRBV27; d_call: TRBD2; j_call: TRBJ2-7; clone_size: -; cdr3_aa: CASSLRRLALSSYEQYF; cdr3_nt: TGTGCCAGCAGCCTTCGCCGACTAGCGTTAAGCTCCTACGAGCAGTACTTC
v_call: TRBV7-9; d_call: -; j_call: TRBJ1-3; clone_size: -; cdr3_aa: CASSKGGDTIYF; cdr3_nt: TGTGCCAGCAGCAAAGGAGGGGACACCATATATTTT
v_call: TRBV28; d_call: TRBD2; j_call: TRBJ2-1; clone_size: once; cdr3_aa: CASSQGLAGAYEQFF; cdr3_nt: TGTGCCAGCAGTCAGGGACTAGCGGGAGCTTATGAGCAGTTCTTC
v_call: TRBV13; d_call: -; j_call: TRBJ2-7; clone_size: -; cdr3_aa: CASSPGHGYEQYF; cdr3_nt: TGTGCCAGCAGCCCGGGACACGGCTACGAGCAGTACTTC
v_call: TRBV7-8; d_call: -; j_call: TRBJ2-7; clone_size: -; cdr3_aa: CASSLVDPSYEQYF; cdr3_nt: TGTGCCAGCAGCTTAGTGGACCCATCCTACGAGCAGTACTTC
v_call: TRBV7-9; d_call: -; j_call: TRBJ1-5; clone_size: -; cdr3_aa: CASSSPPGQPQHF; cdr3_nt: TGTGCCAGCAGCTCGCCGCCGGGGCAGCCCCAGCATTTT
v_call: TRBV5-6; d_call: TRBD2; j_call: TRBJ2-1; clone_size: -; cdr3_aa: CASSFGGSSYNEQFF; cdr3_nt: TGTGCCAGCAGCTTTGGCGGGAGCTCCTACAATGAGCAGTTCTTC
v_call: TRBV10-2; d_call: -; j_call: TRBJ2-2; clone_size: -; cdr3_aa: CASRNAPGELFF; cdr3_nt: TGCGCCAGCAGGAATGCGCCCGGGGAGCTGTTTTTT
v_call: TRBV2; d_call: -; j_call: TRBJ2-6; clone_size: -; cdr3_aa: CASSEIWEDSLSGANVLTF; cdr3_nt: TGTGCCAGCAGTGAAATATGGGAGGACAGTCTATCGGGGGCCAACGTCCTGACTTTC
v_call: TRBV19; d_call: TRBD2; j_call: TRBJ2-1; clone_size: -; cdr3_aa: CASSVIFSGSFHEQFF; cdr3_nt: TGTGCCAGTAGTGTCATTTTTAGCGGGAGTTTTCATGAGCAGTTCTTC
v_call: TRBV10-1; d_call: TRBD2; j_call: TRBJ2-2; clone_size: -; cdr3_aa: CASGSGRTEETGELFF; cdr3_nt: TGCGCCAGCGGGAGCGGGAGGACCGAGGAGACCGGGGAGCTGTTTTTT
v_call: TRBV13; d_call: -; j_call: TRBJ1-3; clone_size: -; cdr3_aa: CASSLVPGQAGNTIYF; cdr3_nt: TGTGCCAGCAGCTTAGTCCCCGGGCAGGCTGGAAACACCATATATTTT
v_call: TRBV7-9; d_call: -; j_call: TRBJ2-4; clone_size: -; cdr3_aa: CASSPALAKNIQYF; cdr3_nt: TGTGCCAGCAGCCCCGCCCTAGCCAAAAACATTCAGTACTTC
v_call: TRBV5-6; d_call: TRBD2; j_call: TRBJ2-7; clone_size: -; cdr3_aa: CASSWGGLAASYEQYF; cdr3_nt: TGTGCCAGCAGCTGGGGAGGACTAGCGGCCTCCTACGAGCAGTACTTC